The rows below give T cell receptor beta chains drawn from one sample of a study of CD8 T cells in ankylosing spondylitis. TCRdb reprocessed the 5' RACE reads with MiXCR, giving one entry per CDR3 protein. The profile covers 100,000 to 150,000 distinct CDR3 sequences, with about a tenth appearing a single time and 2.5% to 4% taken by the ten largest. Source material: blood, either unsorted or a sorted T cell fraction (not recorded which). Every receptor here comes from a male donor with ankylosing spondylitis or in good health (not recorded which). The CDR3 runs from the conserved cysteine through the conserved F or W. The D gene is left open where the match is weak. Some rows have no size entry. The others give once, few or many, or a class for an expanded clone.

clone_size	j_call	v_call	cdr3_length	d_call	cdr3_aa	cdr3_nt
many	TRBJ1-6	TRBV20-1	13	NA	CSVSPRLSSPLHF	TGCAGTGTCAGTCCGAGATTGTCTTCACCCCTCCACTTT
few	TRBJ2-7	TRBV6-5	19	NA	CASSYLPSVGQGGIYEQYF	TGTGCCAGCAGTTATCTTCCTTCCGTTGGCCAGGGCGGCATCTACGAGCAGTACTTC
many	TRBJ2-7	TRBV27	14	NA	CASSFSPSGTEQYF	TGTGCCAGCAGTTTTAGCCCATCCGGAACCGAGCAGTACTTC
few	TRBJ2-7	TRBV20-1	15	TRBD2	CSAGELAGDLYEQYF	TGCAGTGCTGGAGAACTAGCGGGAGACCTATACGAGCAGTACTTC
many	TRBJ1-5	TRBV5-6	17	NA	CASSLMSAGMGNQPQHF	TGTGCCAGCAGCTTGATGTCTGCAGGTATGGGCAATCAGCCCCAGCATTTT
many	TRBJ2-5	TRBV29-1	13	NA	CSVDPQGRETQYF	TGCAGCGTGGACCCGCAGGGACGGGAGACCCAGTACTTC
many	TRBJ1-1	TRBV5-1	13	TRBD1	CASSSGTGLGAFF	TGCGCCAGCAGCTCCGGGACAGGGCTGGGAGCTTTCTTT
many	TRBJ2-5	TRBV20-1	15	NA	CSARGAGWYQETQYF	TGCAGTGCTAGAGGAGCGGGCTGGTACCAAGAGACCCAGTACTTC
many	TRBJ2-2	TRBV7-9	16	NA	CASSLPGGLDTGELFF	TGTGCCAGCAGCTTACCTGGAGGCCTAGACACCGGGGAGCTGTTTTTT
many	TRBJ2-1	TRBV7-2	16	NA	CASSLAQGGGYNEQFF	TGTGCCAGCAGCTTAGCGCAGGGAGGAGGCTACAATGAGCAGTTCTTC
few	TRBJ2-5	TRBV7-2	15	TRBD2	CASSKGLASQETQYF	TGTGCCAGCAGCAAAGGACTAGCCTCCCAAGAGACCCAGTACTTC
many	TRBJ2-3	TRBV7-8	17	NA	CASSSSGTPYSTDTQYF	TGTGCCAGCAGCTCCTCCGGGACTCCCTATAGCACAGATACGCAGTATTTT
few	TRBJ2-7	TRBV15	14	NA	CATSRDGAWVEQYF	TGTGCCACCAGCAGAGACGGCGCCTGGGTCGAGCAGTACTTC
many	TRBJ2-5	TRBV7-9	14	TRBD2	CASSLGLATETQYF	TGTGCCAGCAGCTTAGGACTAGCCACGGAGACCCAGTACTTC
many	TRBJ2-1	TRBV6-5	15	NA	CASSLTGSMGNEQFF	TGTGCCAGCAGTTTAACCGGGAGTATGGGGAATGAGCAGTTCTTC
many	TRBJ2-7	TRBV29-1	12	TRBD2	CSVAGGSYEQYF	TGCAGCGTTGCGGGGGGCTCCTACGAGCAGTACTTC
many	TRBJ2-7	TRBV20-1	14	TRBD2	CSATLAGGGYEQYF	TGCAGTGCTACCCTAGCGGGAGGCGGCTACGAGCAGTACTTC
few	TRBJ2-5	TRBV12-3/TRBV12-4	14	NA	CASSLGGAPETQYF	TGTGCCAGCAGTTTAGGTGGGGCACCCGAGACCCAGTACTTC
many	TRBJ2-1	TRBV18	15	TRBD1	CASSPVGQIYNEQFF	TGTGCCAGCTCACCGGTGGGACAGATCTACAATGAGCAGTTCTTC
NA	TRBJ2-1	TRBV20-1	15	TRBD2	CSATEGLAFYNEQFF	TGCAGTGCTACTGAGGGACTAGCGTTCTACAATGAGCAGTTCTTC
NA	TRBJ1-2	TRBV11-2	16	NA	CASSLDVTGGWYGYTF	TGTGCCAGCAGCTTAGATGTGACGGGAGGTTGGTATGGCTACACCTTC
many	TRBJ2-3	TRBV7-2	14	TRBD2	CASSPLLAGDTQYF	TGTGCCAGCAGCCCCTTACTAGCGGGAGATACGCAGTATTTT
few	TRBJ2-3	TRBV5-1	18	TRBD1	CASSLDGQAALSTDTQYF	TGCGCCAGCAGCTTGGACGGACAGGCTGCCCTTAGCACAGATACGCAGTATTTT
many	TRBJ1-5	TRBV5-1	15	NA	CASSLIPGSNQPQHF	TGCGCCAGCAGCTTGATTCCGGGGAGCAATCAGCCCCAGCATTTT
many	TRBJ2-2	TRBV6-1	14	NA	CASSSPLGSGELFF	TGTGCCAGCAGCTCACCCCTGGGGTCCGGGGAGCTGTTTTTT
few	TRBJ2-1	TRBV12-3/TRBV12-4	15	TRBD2	CASSIAGGGASRQFF	TGTGCCAGCAGCATAGCGGGAGGCGGGGCTAGTCGGCAGTTCTTC
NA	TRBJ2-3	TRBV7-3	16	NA	CASSSLGHRSTDTQYF	TGTGCCAGCAGCTCCCTTGGCCATCGTTCCACAGATACGCAGTATTTT
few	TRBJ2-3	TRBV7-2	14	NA	CASSLEGWADTQYF	TGTGCCAGCAGCTTAGAGGGTTGGGCAGATACGCAGTATTTT
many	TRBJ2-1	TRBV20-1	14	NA	CSANRMVSYNEQFF	TGCAGTGCTAACCGTATGGTTTCCTACAATGAGCAGTTCTTC
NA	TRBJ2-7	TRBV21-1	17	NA	CASGLTWPGQGVNEQYF	TGTGCCAGCGGACTCACTTGGCCGGGACAGGGGGTCAACGAGCAGTACTTC
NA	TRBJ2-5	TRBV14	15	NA	CASSQVGLRSETQYF	TGTGCCAGCAGCCAAGTTGGATTAAGGTCAGAGACCCAGTACTTC
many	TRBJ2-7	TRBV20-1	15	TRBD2	CSAEGTSGTHAEQYF	TGCAGTGCCGAGGGGACTAGCGGGACCCATGCCGAGCAGTACTTC
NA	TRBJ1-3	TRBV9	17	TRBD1	CASSAPGQGARGNTIYF	TGTGCCAGCAGCGCTCCGGGACAGGGGGCGCGGGGAAACACCATATATTTT
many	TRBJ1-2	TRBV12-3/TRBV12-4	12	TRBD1	CASSRQGNGYTF	TGTGCCAGCAGCCGACAGGGGAATGGCTACACCTTC
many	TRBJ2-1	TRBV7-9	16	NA	CASSFSRGGSTGEQFF	TGTGCCAGCAGCTTCTCCCGTGGCGGGTCAACGGGTGAGCAGTTCTTC
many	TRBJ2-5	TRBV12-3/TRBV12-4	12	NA	CASSTSPETQYF	TGTGCCAGCAGCACCTCGCCAGAGACCCAGTACTTC
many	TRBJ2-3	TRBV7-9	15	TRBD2	CASSEGAGTTDTQYF	TGTGCCAGCAGCGAGGGAGCGGGAACCACAGATACGCAGTATTTT
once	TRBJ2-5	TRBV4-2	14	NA	CASSQDQTRETQYF	TGTGCCAGCAGCCAAGACCAGACCCGGGAGACCCAGTACTTC
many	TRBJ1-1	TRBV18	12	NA	CASSPQANEAFF	TGTGCCAGCTCACCCCAAGCCAATGAAGCTTTCTTT
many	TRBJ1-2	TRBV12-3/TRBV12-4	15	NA	CASSSGAVAWYGYTF	TGTGCCAGCAGCTCCGGGGCCGTGGCATGGTATGGCTACACCTTC
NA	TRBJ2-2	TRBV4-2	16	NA	CASSQDWGRDTGELFF	TGTGCCAGCAGCCAAGATTGGGGGCGCGACACCGGGGAGCTGTTTTTT
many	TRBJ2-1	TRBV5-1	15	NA	CASSLAQGREREQFF	TGCGCCAGCAGCTTGGCCCAGGGGCGGGAGAGGGAGCAGTTCTTC
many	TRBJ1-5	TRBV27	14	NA	CASSTPGLGQPQHF	TGTGCCAGCAGTACTCCTGGGCTGGGTCAGCCCCAGCATTTT
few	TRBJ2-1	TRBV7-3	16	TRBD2	CASSLNGGGSPNEQFF	TGTGCCAGCAGCTTAAATGGTGGCGGGAGTCCTAATGAGCAGTTCTTC
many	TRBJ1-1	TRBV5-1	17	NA	CASSLVQGGGLNTEAFF	TGCGCCAGCAGCTTGGTACAAGGAGGGGGACTGAACACTGAAGCTTTCTTT
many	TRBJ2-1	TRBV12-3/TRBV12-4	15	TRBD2	CASSPSGRAHNEQFF	TGTGCCAGCAGTCCTAGCGGGAGGGCCCACAATGAGCAGTTCTTC
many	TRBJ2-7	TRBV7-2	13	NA	CASSDARVYEQYF	TGTGCCAGCAGCGACGCTAGAGTCTACGAGCAGTACTTC
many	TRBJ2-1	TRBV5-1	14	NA	CASSLDRGYNEQFF	TGCGCCAGCAGCTTGGATCGAGGGTACAATGAGCAGTTCTTC
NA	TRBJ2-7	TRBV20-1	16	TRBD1	CSARGDRVRTVGEQYF	TGCAGTGCTAGGGGGGACAGGGTACGAACTGTGGGGGAGCAGTACTTC
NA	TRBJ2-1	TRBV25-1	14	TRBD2	CASSAGLAGVRQFF	TGTGCCAGCAGTGCGGGACTAGCGGGAGTTCGGCAGTTCTTC
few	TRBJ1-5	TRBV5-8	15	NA	CASSLAGRSNQPQHF	TGTGCCAGCAGCTTGGCCGGGAGGTCCAATCAGCCCCAGCATTTT
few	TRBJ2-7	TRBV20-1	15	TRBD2	CSARWAGALSYEQYF	TGCAGTGCTAGATGGGCGGGAGCCCTCTCCTACGAGCAGTACTTC
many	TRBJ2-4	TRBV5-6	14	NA	CASSLAGQRNIQYF	TGTGCCAGCAGCTTGGCAGGACAGAGAAACATTCAGTACTTC